These 29 T cell receptor beta chains share one sample of origin, sequenced in a study of blood T cell repertoires in COVID-19. Only in-frame clones appear in the TCRdb table, and some are missing; sequencing was by immunoSEQ multiplex PCR. In the table there are 45,000 to 60,000 clones, roughly 82% of which are singletons. Sample: peripheral blood. All receptors come from a woman of 80 years or more with acute or convalescent COVID-19.

Here the CDR3 reads CASSPRGLAAKNIQYF. DNA of the CDR3: TGCGCCAGCAGCCCCCGTGGGCTGGCGGCCAAAAACATTCAGTACTTC. This chain connects TRBV5-1 to TRBJ2-4; D is uncertain. Germline V gene data show CDR1 as SGHRS and CDR2 as YFSETQ. The V gene lost 4 bases and the J gene lost 1 base, with 15 bases spanning the gap. CDR3 length: 16 residues.

CDR3 nucleotide sequence: TGCGCCAGCAGCGCAGAACAGGGTTTTGTAACTGAAGCTTTCTTT. Protein product: CASSAEQGFVTEAFF. The chain employs TRBV5-1 and TRBJ1-1; perhaps TRBD1 as D (6 bases). The CDR3 contains 15 residues. Germline-derived CDR1 and CDR2 are SGHRS and YFSETQ. V lost 4 bases and J lost 5, with 18 bases in between.

The gene calls are TRBV27 and TRBJ1-5; the D gene is possibly TRBD1 (5 bases). This CDR3 has 15 residues. The germline V and J ends were trimmed by 5 bases and 6 bases, with 17 bases remaining between them. CDR1 is MNHEY and CDR2 is SMNVEV in the germline V gene (reference sequence). The CDR3: CASSLTSGGSQPQHF. The DNA of the CDR3 is TGTGCCAGCAGTCTAACCTCGGGGGGGAGTCAGCCCCAGCATTTT.

The genes are TRBV5-5 and TRBJ2-1; 7 bases are a match to TRBD2. There are 16 residues in the CDR3. V lost 5 bases, J lost 0 bases, and 8 bases stayed unmatched. The V gene's germline CDR1 is SGHKS and CDR2 YYEKEE (reference sequence). CDR3 nucleotides: TGTGCCAGCAGGATCCGAGGGAGGGACTCCTACAATGAGCAGTTCTTC. Its translation: CASRIRGRDSYNEQFF.

About this clone itself: This CDR3 is also generated by other DNA sequences in the sample. The J gene is TRBJ2-3, the V gene TRBV20-1; TRBD2 matches at 10 bases. V dropped 3 bases and J dropped 3; count of bases not matched to a gene: 3. Germline V gene sequence: CDR1 DFQATT, CDR2 SNEGSKA (reference sequence). CDR3 length: 14 amino acids. CDR3 coding DNA: TGCAGTGCTAGTGGACTAGCGGTTACAGATACGCAGTATTTT. Translation: CSASGLAVTDTQYF.

This clone was observed a single time. The V and J genes are TRBV7-3 and TRBJ2-7; perhaps TRBD1 as D (5 bases). Germline V gene sequence: CDR1 SGHTA, CDR2 FQGTGA. The CDR3 contains 13 residues. Trimming cost V 0 bases and J 4 bases, with 7 bases left between them. The CDR3 nucleotides are TGTGCCAGCAGCTTAACCAGGGATTACGAGCAGTACTTC. Its protein is CASSLTRDYEQYF. Using reference TRBV7-3 and TRBJ2-7 for the parts outside the CDR3, the full variable domain is GAGVSQTPSNKVTEKGKYVELRCDPISGHTALYWYRQSLGQGPEFLIYFQGTGAADDSGLPNDRFFAVRPEGSVSTLKIQRTERGDSAVYLCASSLTRDYEQYFGPGTRLTVT.

The chain uses TRBV6-1 and TRBJ1-1; maybe TRBD1 (5 bases). There are 14 residues in the CDR3. Germline-derived CDR1 and CDR2 are MNHNS and SASEGT. V lost 1 base and J lost 8, with 14 bases in between. CDR3 region: CASSEVVRAGEAFF. The CDR3 DNA reads TGTGCCAGCAGTGAAGTTGTCAGGGCCGGAGAAGCTTTCTTT.

V and J are TRBV30 and TRBJ1-1, with D tentatively TRBD1 (5 bases). The CDR3 has 12 amino acids. Germline V gene sequence: CDR1 GTSNPN, CDR2 SVGIG (reference sequence). Trimming left V 3 bases short and J 5 bases short, with 10 bases between. Here the CDR3 DNA reads TGTGCCTGGAGGGCAGGGCGGACTGAAGCTTTCTTT. This translates into CAWRAGRTEAFF.

The CDR3 here is CASSLRSRSSSYNEQFF. The CDR3 nucleotides are TGTGCCAGTAGTCTCCGTTCGCGGTCCAGCTCCTACAATGAGCAGTTCTTC. The chain joins TRBV19 to TRBJ2-1, with unresolved D. Trimming left V 5 bases short and J 0 bases short, with 17 bases between. Looked up from germline, CDR1 is LNHDA and CDR2 is SQIVND (reference sequence). There are 17 residues in the CDR3.

The chain links TRBV5-1 to TRBJ1-1; no firm D call. V was cut by 1 base and J by 4 bases, with 14 bases left in between. The germline V gene encodes CDR1 SGHRS and CDR2 YFSETQ. This CDR3 region has 15 residues. This CDR3 reads CASSLSAGGGTEAFF. CDR3 nucleotide sequence: TGCGCCAGCAGCTTGAGCGCGGGAGGAGGCACTGAAGCTTTCTTT.

This chain links TRBV2 with TRBJ2-5, with 8 bases fitting TRBD1. V was clipped by 6 bases and J by 0 bases; unmatched bases: 6. The V gene's germline CDR1 is SNHLY and CDR2 FYNNEI. This CDR3 comprises 15 residues. DNA of the CDR3: TGTGCCAGCAGCGTGGACAGGGCTAACCAAGAGACCCAGTACTTC. Its protein product is CASSVDRANQETQYF.

This clone has more than one count but fewer than ten. The rearrangement links TRBV19 to TRBJ2-3, with a possible D match to TRBD1 (5 bases). V lost 5 bases and J 4 bases, leaving 16 bases between the germline ends. Germline CDR1 LNHDA, CDR2 SQIVND (reference sequence). The CDR3 runs 15 residues. This CDR3 is CASSPPGSSADTQYF. In DNA, the CDR3 is TGTGCCAGTAGTCCCCCAGGGTCGTCCGCAGATACGCAGTATTTT.

The chain has TRBV5-1 and TRBJ2-2; 7 bases match TRBD1. Losses at the gene ends were 4 bases for V and 4 bases for J; bases not matched to a gene: 4. CDR1 is SGHRS, CDR2 YFSETQ, per germline. The CDR3 is made up of 14 amino acids. CDR3 sequence: CASSRDSPTGELFF. CDR3 coding DNA: TGCGCCAGCAGCAGGGACAGCCCCACCGGGGAGCTGTTTTTT.

This chain connects TRBV12-3 or TRBV12-4 to TRBJ1-2; D remains unclear. The CDR3 is 13 residues long. Trimming took 3 bases from V and 8 from J, leaving 13 bases between them. The chain's CDR3 is CASSLELIRGYTF. CDR3 sequence (DNA): TGTGCCAGCAGTTTGGAGTTAATACGGGGCTACACCTTC.

The chain combines TRBV5-5 with TRBJ1-5, with 7 bases that match TRBD1. The CDR3 is made up of 15 amino acids. Germline CDR1 reads SGHKS; CDR2 reads YYEKEE (reference sequence). J lost 0 bases, V lost 4 bases, and 4 bases had no gene match. This chain's CDR3 is CASSRGTASNQPQHF. The CDR3, as DNA: TGTGCCAGCAGCCGAGGGACAGCTAGCAATCAGCCCCAGCATTTT.

The chain is built from TRBV10-2 and TRBJ1-1; TRBD1 might be the D (5 bases). V lost 3 bases and J 1 base, leaving 12 bases between the germline ends. Germline CDR1 WSHSY, CDR2 SAAADI. CDR3 size: 15 residues. In nucleotides, the CDR3 is TGCGCCAGCAGTGATAGGGGCGGACAGAACACTGAAGCTTTCTTT. Translating it yields CASSDRGGQNTEAFF.

This chain joins TRBV18 and TRBJ1-5; D remains ambiguous. V shed 3 bases and J shed 2 bases, with 5 bases lying between them. The germline gives CDR1 KGHSH, CDR2 LQKENI. This CDR3 has 13 residues. DNA for the CDR3: TGTGCCAGCTCACCCCAGGGCAATCAGCCCCAGCATTTT. It specifies CASSPQGNQPQHF.

The chain uses TRBV7-8 and TRBJ1-2, with TRBD1 as a possible D gene (5 bases). The germline V gene has CDR1 SGHVS and CDR2 FQNEAQ. The CDR3 consists of 14 residues. Trimming stripped 4 bases from V and 8 bases from J, with 17 bases between. CDR3 DNA sequence: TGTGCCAGCAGCTCAGAAGATCCTGGGGGGGGCTACACCTTC. Translated, it gives CASSSEDPGGGYTF.

This chain connects TRBV6-5 to TRBJ2-1, with TRBD2 matching over 11 bases. The germline V gene has CDR1 MNHEY and CDR2 SVGAGI. The CDR3 sequence is 16 residues long. V lost 4 bases to trimming and J lost 8 bases; unmatched junction nucleotides: 10. The CDR3 DNA reads TGTGCCAGCAGTTCCCTTAGCGGGAGGGCCGTCGATGAGCAGTTCTTC. This codes for CASSSLSGRAVDEQFF.

This chain connects TRBV5-1 to TRBJ2-5, with 8 bases lining up with TRBD1. CDR3 length: 14 residues. Germline V gives CDR1 SGHRS, CDR2 YFSETQ. V was pared by 4 bases and J by 4 bases, with 6 bases of the junction left unmatched. As DNA, the CDR3 is TGCGCCAGCAGCCCAGACCAGGGGGCAGAGACCCAGTACTTC. It translates to CASSPDQGAETQYF.

This rearrangement joins TRBV19 to TRBJ2-7, with D perhaps TRBD1 (7 bases). V shed 5 bases and J shed 7 bases, with 18 bases lying between them. Germline CDR1 is LNHDA and CDR2 is SQIVND (reference sequence). CDR3 length equals 14 residues. The CDR3 loop is CASSSPGGTDEQYF. The CDR3 coding sequence is TGTGCCAGTAGTTCTCCAGGGGGGACGGATGAGCAGTACTTC.

The CDR3 DNA reads as TGCGCCAGCAGCTTGGGGGACAGCAAAGAAGCTTTCTTT. Translated: CASSLGDSKEAFF. The chain is built from TRBV5-1 and TRBJ1-1, with 7 bases fitting TRBD1. Germline V gene sequence: CDR1 SGHRS, CDR2 YFSETQ. The J segment lost 8 bases and the V segment lost 0 bases, leaving 4 bases of the junction unmatched. The CDR3 length is 13 residues.

The rearrangement joins TRBV19 to TRBJ1-1; unclear D gene. CDR1 is LNHDA, CDR2 SQIVND, per germline (reference sequence). The CDR3 totals 13 residues. The V end lost 3 bases, the J end lost 4 bases, and 9 bases lay between the germline ends. The CDR3 sequence: CASSIKRGTEAFF. CDR3 coding DNA: TGTGCCAGTAGTATTAAAAGAGGCACTGAAGCTTTCTTT. Using reference TRBV19 and TRBJ1-1 for the parts outside the CDR3, the full variable domain is DGGITQSPKYLFRKEGQNVTLSCEQNLNHDAMYWYRQDPGQGLRLIYYSQIVNDFQKGDIAEGYSVSREKKESFPLTVTSAQKNPTAFYLCASSIKRGTEAFFGQGTRLTVV.

The chain joins TRBV24-1 to TRBJ2-1; the match to TRBD2 covers 10 bases. The CDR3 is 12 amino acids. V gave up 6 bases and J gave up 12 bases; unmatched junction bases: 4. In germline, CDR1 is KGHDR, CDR2 SFDVKD. Here the CDR3 DNA reads TGTGCCACCAGTTTAGCGGGGGGCTTGCAGTTCTTC. This gives the protein CATSLAGGLQFF.

V usage is TRBV5-1 and J usage is TRBJ2-1, with 7 bases aligning to TRBD2. Germline loops: CDR1 SGHRS, CDR2 YFSETQ. V gave up 4 bases and J gave up 0 bases; unmatched junction bases: 10. This CDR3 is 17 amino acids long. The CDR3 DNA sequence: TGCGCCAGCAGCCCCAGGTCGGGCGGGAGCTCCTACAATGAGCAGTTCTTC. Amino acids: CASSPRSGGSSYNEQFF. Using reference TRBV5-1 and TRBJ2-1 for the parts outside the CDR3, the full variable domain is KAGVTQTPRYLIKTRGQQVTLSCSPISGHRSVSWYQQTPGQGLQFLFEYFSETQRNKGNFPGRFSGRQFSNSRSEMNVSTLELGDSALYLCASSPRSGGSSYNEQFFGPGTRLTVL.

V is TRBV3-1 (or the pseudogene TRBV3-2) and J is TRBJ1-3; D not certain. CDR1 is LGHDT and CDR2 is YNNKEL in the germline V gene (reference sequence). The CDR3 loop spans 14 amino acids. The V end was cut by 4 bases, the J end by 4 bases, with 11 bases between. The CDR3 loop reads CASSREARGNTIYF. CDR3 sequence (DNA): TGTGCCAGCAGCCGCGAAGCCCGGGGAAACACCATATATTTT.

The rearrangement uses TRBV24-1 and TRBJ1-5; no clear D. Germline V CDR1 and CDR2: KGHDR, SFDVKD. The CDR3 runs 14 residues. The V gene lost 4 bases and the J gene lost 1 base, with 7 bases spanning the gap. The CDR3 loop is CATSDAGSNQPQHF. CDR3 nucleotide sequence: TGTGCCACCAGTGACGCCGGGAGCAATCAGCCCCAGCATTTT.

V usage is TRBV2 and J usage is TRBJ2-2, with D possibly TRBD1 on 6 matching bases. The CDR3 totals 14 residues. Germline-derived CDR1 and CDR2 are SNHLY and FYNNEI. Trimming stripped 4 bases from V and 7 bases from J, with 13 bases between. CDR3: CASSVRRDNGELFF. The CDR3, as DNA: TGTGCCAGCAGTGTTCGCAGGGACAACGGGGAGCTGTTTTTT.

This clone has a single count. V and J are TRBV3-1 (or the pseudogene TRBV3-2) and TRBJ2-1; 9 bases are shared with TRBD1. The CDR3 is 15 residues long. Germline V gene sequence: CDR1 LGHDT, CDR2 YNNKEL (reference sequence). With 4 bases clipped from V and 7 bases from J, the junction kept 8 bases outside the gene matches. CDR3 sequence reads: CASSPRTGVMNEQFF. Written as DNA, the CDR3 is TGTGCCAGCAGCCCAAGGACAGGGGTGATGAATGAGCAGTTCTTC.